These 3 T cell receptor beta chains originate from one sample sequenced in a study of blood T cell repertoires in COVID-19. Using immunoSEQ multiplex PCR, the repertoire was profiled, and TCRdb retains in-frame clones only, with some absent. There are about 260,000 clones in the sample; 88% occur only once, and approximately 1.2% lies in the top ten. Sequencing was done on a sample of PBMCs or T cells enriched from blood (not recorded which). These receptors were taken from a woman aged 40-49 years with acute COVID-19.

The DNA of the CDR3 is TGTGCCAGCTCACCAGAAACCGGGACAGGGGCCACTGAAGCTTTCTTT. Translation gives CASSPETGTGATEAFF. The chain employs TRBV18 and TRBJ1-1; 10 nucleotides agree with TRBD1. CDR1 is KGHSH, CDR2 LQKENI, per germline. CDR3 length equals 16 residues. J was trimmed by 4 bases and V by 2 bases; bases with no gene match: 7.

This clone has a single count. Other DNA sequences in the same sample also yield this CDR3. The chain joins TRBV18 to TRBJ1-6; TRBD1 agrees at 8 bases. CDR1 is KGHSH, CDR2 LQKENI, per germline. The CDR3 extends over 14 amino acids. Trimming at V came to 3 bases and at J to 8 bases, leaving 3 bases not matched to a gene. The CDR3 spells CASSPGQGYSPLHF. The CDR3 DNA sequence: TGTGCCAGCTCACCTGGACAGGGTTATTCACCCCTCCACTTT.

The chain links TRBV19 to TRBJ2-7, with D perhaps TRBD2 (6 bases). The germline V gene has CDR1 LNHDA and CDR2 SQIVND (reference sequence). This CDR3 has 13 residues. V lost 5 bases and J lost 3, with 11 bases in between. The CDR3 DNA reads TGTGCCAGTAGTCAAGGGACTGGCTACGAGCAGTACGTC. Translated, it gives CASSQGTGYEQYV.